This TCR beta chain originates from a study of T-cell reconstitution after alpha-beta-depleted transplantation in children listed by TCRdb under 2016. About the study as a whole: T-cell immune reconstitution after TCRalphabeta/CD19-depleted allogeneic hematopoietic cell transplantation in children was quantitatively tracked in the study by means of TCR repertoire profiling. Study-wide conclusions, independent of this receptor: About two months after transplant, the apparently early recovery of alphabetaT-cell counts reportedly depended on just several hundred clones that had expanded rapidly and came from non-depleted graft cells. Over subsequent months, a decline in hyperexpanded clone frequencies was noted, and after one year, T-cell counts and TCRbeta diversity were mostly ascribed to newly produced T cells. In some patients, high TCRbeta diversity at day 60 was attributed to recipient T cells and intrathymic progenitors that had survived conditioning.

Cut back by 2 bases and 3 bases, the V and J ends lie 7 bases apart. The CDR3 measures 13 amino acids from cysteine to phenylalanine. CDR3 DNA only is kept here, 39 bases in frame from base 1. The meaning of the sample's treatment or condition label: allogeneic hematopoietic cell transplantation with graft depleted of TCRalphabeta T cells and CD19 B cells. TCRalphabeta/CD19-depleted allogeneic hematopoietic cell grafts were given to the transplant recipients, all of whom were children. Library preparation was by PCR. These reads were obtained on an Illumina HiSeq 2500. TCR library preparation used molecular barcoding, with unique molecular identifiers applied to normalize quantification of the TCRbeta repertoire. The public reads were reprocessed in TCRdb via fastp at Q25 and MiXCR, keeping in-frame beta chains. Rows with a matching CDR3 protein are joined into one entry that keeps the most common DNA and genes. This sample comprises over 150,000 distinct CDR3 sequences, 5.5% to 7% of them detected only once. In total, the top ten clones hold roughly 4.8% of the sample.

This clonotype has ten or more counts. The target of this receptor is not known. Per-base qualities were not stored, and no clone one base away is much larger. The sample here was PBMCs, taken before TCRalphabeta/CD19-depleted stem cell transplant. Recombination linked TRBV12-3 or TRBV12-4 to TRBJ1-1; no D gene is confidently identified. This receptor was obtained from a girl in the first two years of life with combined immunodeficiency, due to receive a stem cell transplant. At the DNA level, the sequence is TGTGCCAGCAGTTTATTCGAATACACTGAAGCTTTCTTT. The translation is CASSLFEYTEAFF.